This TCR beta chain was sequenced for a study of cytomegalovirus exposure and HLA in healthy donors. Study results and caveats: TCR beta V- and J-gene trimming, according to a later analysis, was linked to a missense DCLRE1C variant. The study flagged some 170 TCR beta chains as cytomegalovirus-associated. It was reported that TCR beta sequences correctly inferred the HLA-A and HLA-B alleles for most subjects.

Germline V CDR1 and CDR2: SGHDT, YYEEEE. V was clipped by 2 bases and J by 0 bases, with 12 bases between them. The CDR3 extends over 15 amino acids. With regard to this clone: Its matching antigen is unknown.

The study ran its PCR with 60 Vbeta and 13 Jbeta primers. The method was immunoSEQ multiplex PCR; TCRdb's version includes in-frame clones alone and lacks a portion of them. The sample shows 100,000 to 150,000 clones, about 82% of them seen only once. The V and J genes are TRBV5-6 and TRBJ2-7, with D maybe TRBD2 (7 bases). The origin of this receptor is a man between 25 and 39 years old in good health and CMV-seronegative. The sequenced sample consisted of PBMCs. The CDR3, as DNA: TGTGCCAGCAGCTTCGGCGGGGGCATCTCCTACGAGCAGTACTTC. It specifies CASSFGGGISYEQYF.